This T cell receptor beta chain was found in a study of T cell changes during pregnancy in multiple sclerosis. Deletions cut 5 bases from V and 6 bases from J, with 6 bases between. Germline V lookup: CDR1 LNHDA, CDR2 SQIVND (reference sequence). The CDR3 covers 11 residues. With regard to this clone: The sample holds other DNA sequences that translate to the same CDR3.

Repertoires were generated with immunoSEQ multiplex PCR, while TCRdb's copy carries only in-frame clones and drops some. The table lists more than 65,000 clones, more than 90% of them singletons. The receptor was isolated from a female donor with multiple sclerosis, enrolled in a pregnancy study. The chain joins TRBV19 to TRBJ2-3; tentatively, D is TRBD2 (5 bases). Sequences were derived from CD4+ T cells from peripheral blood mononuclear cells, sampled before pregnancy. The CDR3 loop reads CASSAGDTQYF. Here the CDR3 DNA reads TGTGCCAGTAGTGCGGGTGATACGCAGTATTTT.